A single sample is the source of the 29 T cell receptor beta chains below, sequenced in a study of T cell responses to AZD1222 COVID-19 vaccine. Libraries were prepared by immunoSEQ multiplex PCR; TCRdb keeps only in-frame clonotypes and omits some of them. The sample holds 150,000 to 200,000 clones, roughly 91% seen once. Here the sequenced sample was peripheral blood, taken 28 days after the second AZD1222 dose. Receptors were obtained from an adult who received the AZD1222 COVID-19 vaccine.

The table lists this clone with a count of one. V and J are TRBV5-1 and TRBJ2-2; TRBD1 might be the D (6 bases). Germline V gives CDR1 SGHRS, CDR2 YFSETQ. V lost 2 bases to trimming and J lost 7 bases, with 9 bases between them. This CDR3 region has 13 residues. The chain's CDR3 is CASSLQGGGELFF. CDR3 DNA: TGCGCCAGCAGCTTACAGGGTGGCGGGGAGCTGTTTTTT.

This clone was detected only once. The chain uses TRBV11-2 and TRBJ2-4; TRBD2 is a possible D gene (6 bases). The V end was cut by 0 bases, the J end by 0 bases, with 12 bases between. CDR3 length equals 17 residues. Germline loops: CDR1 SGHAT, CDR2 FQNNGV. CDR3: CASSLDWGVLAKNIQYF. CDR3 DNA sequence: TGTGCCAGCAGCTTAGATTGGGGGGTCTTAGCCAAAAACATTCAGTACTTC.

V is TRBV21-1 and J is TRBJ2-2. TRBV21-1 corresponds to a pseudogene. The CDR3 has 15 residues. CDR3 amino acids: CASSLHLERVGELFF. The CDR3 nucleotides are TGTGCCAGCAGCCTCCACCTCGAAAGGGTGGGGGAGCTGTTTTTT.

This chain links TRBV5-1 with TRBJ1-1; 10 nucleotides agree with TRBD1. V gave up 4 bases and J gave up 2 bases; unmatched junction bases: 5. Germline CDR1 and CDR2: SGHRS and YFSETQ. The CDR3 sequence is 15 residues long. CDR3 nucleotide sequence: TGCGCCAGCAGCCTATGGACAGGGGGTAACACTGAAGCTTTCTTT. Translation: CASSLWTGGNTEAFF.

The CDR3, as DNA: TGTGCAAGTCGCTTGAGGAGTAGCAATCAGCCCCAGCATTTT. It translates to CASRLRSSNQPQHF. This chain connects TRBV12-2 to TRBJ1-5. TRBV12-2 has pseudogene status. This CDR3 contains 14 residues.

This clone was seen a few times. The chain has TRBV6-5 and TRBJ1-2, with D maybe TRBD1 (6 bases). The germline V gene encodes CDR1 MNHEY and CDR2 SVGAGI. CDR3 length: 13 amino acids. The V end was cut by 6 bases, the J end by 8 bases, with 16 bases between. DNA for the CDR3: TGTGCCAGCAGGGACAGACAATTTCAAGGCTACACCTTC. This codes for CASRDRQFQGYTF.

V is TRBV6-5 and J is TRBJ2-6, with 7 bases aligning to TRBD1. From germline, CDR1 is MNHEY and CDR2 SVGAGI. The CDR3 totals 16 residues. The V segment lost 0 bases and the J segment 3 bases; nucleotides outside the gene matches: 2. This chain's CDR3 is CASSYSRGFGANVLTF. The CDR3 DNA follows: TGTGCCAGCAGTTACTCCAGGGGGTTTGGGGCCAACGTCCTGACTTTC.

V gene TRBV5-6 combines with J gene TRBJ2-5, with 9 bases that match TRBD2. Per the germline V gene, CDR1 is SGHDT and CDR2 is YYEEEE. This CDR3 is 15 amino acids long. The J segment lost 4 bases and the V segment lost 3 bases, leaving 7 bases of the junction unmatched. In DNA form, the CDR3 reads TGTGCCAGCAGCTCTAGAGGAGCGGGAGGAGAGACCCAGTACTTC. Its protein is CASSSRGAGGETQYF. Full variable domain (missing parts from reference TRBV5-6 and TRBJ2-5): DAGVTQSPTHLIKTRGQQVTLRCSPKSGHDTVSWYQQALGQGPQFIFQYYEEEERQRGNFPDRFSGHQFPNYSSELNVNALLLGDSALYLCASSSRGAGGETQYFGPGTRLLVL.

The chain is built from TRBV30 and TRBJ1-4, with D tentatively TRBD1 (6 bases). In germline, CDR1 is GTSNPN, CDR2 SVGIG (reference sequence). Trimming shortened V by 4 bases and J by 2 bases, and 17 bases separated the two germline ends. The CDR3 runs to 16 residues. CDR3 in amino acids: CAWTEGPRGTNEKLFF. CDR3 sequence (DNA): TGTGCCTGGACCGAAGGACCCAGGGGCACTAATGAAAAACTGTTTTTT.

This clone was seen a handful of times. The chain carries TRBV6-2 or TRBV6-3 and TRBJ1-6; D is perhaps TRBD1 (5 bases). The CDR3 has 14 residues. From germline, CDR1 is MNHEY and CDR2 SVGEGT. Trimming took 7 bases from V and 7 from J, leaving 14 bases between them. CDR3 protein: CASTPPGRNSPLHF. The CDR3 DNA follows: TGTGCCAGCACCCCCCCGGGGCGGAATTCACCCCTCCACTTT.

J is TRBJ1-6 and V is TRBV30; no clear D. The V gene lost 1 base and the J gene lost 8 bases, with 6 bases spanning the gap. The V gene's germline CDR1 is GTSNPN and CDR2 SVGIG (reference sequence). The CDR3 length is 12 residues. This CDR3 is CAWSGLDSPLHF. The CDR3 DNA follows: TGTGCCTGGAGTGGGTTGGATTCACCCCTCCACTTT. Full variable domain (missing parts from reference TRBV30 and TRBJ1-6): SQTIHQWPATLVQPVGSPLSLECTVEGTSNPNLYWYRQAAGRGLQLLFYSVGIGQISSEVPQNLSASRPQDRQFILSSKKLLLSDSGFYLCAWSGLDSPLHFGNGTRLTVT.

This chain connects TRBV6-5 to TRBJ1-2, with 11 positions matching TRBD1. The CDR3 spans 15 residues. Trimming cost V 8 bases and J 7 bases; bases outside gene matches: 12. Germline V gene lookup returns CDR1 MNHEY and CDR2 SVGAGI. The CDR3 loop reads CASRRTGTGGSGYTF. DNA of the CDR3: TGTGCCAGCCGACGAACCGGGACAGGGGGAAGTGGCTACACCTTC.

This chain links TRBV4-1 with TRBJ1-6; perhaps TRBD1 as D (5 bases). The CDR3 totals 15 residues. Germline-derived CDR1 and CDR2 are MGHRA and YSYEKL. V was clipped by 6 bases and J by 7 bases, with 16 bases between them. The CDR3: CASRPPGGGNSPLHF. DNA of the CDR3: TGCGCCAGCAGGCCCCCGGGTGGGGGGAATTCACCCCTCCACTTT.

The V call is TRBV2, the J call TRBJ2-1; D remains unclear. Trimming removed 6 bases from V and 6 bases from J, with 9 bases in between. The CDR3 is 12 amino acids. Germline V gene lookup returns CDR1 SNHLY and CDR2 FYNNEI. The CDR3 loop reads CASSPSLNEQFF. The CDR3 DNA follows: TGTGCCAGCAGCCCCTCCCTCAATGAGCAGTTCTTC. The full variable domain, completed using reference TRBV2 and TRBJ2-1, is EPEVTQTPSHQVTQMGQEVILRCVPISNHLYFYWYRQILGQKVEFLVSFYNNEISEKSEIFDDQFSVERPDGSNFTLKIRSTKLEDSAMYFCASSPSLNEQFFGPGTRLTVL.

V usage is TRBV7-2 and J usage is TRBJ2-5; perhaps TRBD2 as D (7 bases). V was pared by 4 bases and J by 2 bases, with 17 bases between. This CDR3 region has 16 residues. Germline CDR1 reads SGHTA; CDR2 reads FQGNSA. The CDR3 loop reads CASSSLLGGAQETQYF. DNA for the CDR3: TGTGCCAGCAGCTCACTCCTGGGGGGGGCACAAGAGACCCAGTACTTC.

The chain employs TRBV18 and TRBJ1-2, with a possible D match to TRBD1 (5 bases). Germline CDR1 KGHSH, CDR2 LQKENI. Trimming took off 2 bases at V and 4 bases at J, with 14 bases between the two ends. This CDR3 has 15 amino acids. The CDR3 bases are TGTGCCAGCTCACCAAGGGACGCACCCGTCTATGGCTACACCTTC. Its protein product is CASSPRDAPVYGYTF.

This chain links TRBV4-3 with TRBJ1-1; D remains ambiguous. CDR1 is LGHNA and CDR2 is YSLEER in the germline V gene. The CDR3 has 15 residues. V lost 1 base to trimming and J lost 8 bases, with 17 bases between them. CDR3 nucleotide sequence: TGCGCCAGCAGCCAAGCGACGGGTCGTTTGGGGGAAGCTTTCTTT. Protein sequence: CASSQATGRLGEAFF.

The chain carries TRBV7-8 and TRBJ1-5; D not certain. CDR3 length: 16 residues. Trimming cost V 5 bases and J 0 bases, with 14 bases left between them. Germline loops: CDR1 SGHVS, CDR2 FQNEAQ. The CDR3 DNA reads TGTGCCAGCAGCAAAGCCCGGCTACGTAGCAATCAGCCCCAGCATTTT. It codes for CASSKARLRSNQPQHF.

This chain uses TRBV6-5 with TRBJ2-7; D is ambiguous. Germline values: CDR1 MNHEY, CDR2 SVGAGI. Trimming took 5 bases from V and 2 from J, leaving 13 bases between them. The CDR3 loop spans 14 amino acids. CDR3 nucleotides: TGTGCCAGCAGTCTTATGAGGAACCCCTACGAGCAGTACTTC. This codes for CASSLMRNPYEQYF.

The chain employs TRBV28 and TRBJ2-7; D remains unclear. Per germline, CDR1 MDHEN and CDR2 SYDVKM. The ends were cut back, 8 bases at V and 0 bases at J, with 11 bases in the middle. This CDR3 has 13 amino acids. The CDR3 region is CASAGPSSYEQYF. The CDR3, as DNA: TGTGCCAGCGCAGGCCCGAGCTCCTACGAGCAGTACTTC.

CDR3 sequence: CASSPGQGSETQYF. The CDR3 DNA reads as TGTGCCAGCAGCCCGGGACAGGGGTCGGAGACCCAGTACTTC. The genes are TRBV3-1 (or the pseudogene TRBV3-2) and TRBJ2-5; 10 nucleotides match TRBD1. The CDR3 contains 14 residues. Germline values: CDR1 LGHDT, CDR2 YNNKEL (reference sequence). Trimming cost V 4 bases and J 5 bases; bases outside gene matches: 4.

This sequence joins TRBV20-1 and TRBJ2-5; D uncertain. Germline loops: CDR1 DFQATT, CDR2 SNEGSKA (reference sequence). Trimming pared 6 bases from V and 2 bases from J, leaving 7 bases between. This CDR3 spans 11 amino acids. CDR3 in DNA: TGCAGTGCAAACAGACAAGAGACCCAGTACTTC. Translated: CSANRQETQYF.

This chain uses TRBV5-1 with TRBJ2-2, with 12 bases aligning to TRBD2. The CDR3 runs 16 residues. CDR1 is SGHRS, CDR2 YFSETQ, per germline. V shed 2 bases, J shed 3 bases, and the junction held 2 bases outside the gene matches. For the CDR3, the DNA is TGCGCCAGCAGCTTCGGACTAGCGGGGTACACCGGGGAGCTGTTTTTT. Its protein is CASSFGLAGYTGELFF.

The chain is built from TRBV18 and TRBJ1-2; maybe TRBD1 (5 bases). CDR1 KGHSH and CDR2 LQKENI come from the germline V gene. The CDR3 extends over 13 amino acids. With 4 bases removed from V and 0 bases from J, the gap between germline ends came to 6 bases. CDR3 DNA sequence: TGTGCCAGCTCACAGGGGACTAACTATGGCTACACCTTC. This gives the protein CASSQGTNYGYTF.

The DNA of the CDR3 is TGCGCCAGCAGCCAAGGGACTAGCGACTACAATGAGCAGTTCTTC. Residues: CASSQGTSDYNEQFF. The chain links TRBV4-3 to TRBJ2-1; 9 bases align to TRBD2. This CDR3 region has 15 residues. With 1 base clipped from V and 3 bases from J, the junction kept 1 base outside the gene matches. Per the germline V gene, CDR1 is LGHNA and CDR2 is YSLEER.

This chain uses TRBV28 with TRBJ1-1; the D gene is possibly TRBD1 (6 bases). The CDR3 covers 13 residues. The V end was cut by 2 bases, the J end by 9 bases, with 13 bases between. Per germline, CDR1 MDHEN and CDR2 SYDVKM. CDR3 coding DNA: TGTGCCAGCAGTTTAGGGGAGACAGGCAAAGCTTTCTTT. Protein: CASSLGETGKAFF.

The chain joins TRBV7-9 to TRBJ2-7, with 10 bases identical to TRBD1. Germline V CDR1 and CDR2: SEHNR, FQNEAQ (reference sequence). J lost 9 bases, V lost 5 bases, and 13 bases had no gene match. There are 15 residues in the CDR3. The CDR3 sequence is CASSTGTGESEGQYF. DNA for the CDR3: TGTGCCAGCAGCACCGGGACAGGGGAGAGTGAGGGGCAGTACTTC.

CDR3 protein: CASSQGVSPSGYQETQYF. The CDR3 nucleotides read TGTGCCAGCAGCCAAGGGGTGTCGCCTAGCGGGTACCAAGAGACCCAGTACTTC. The chain carries TRBV4-2 and TRBJ2-5, with 8 bases identical to TRBD2. J gave up 0 bases and V 1 base, and 10 bases lay outside the gene matches. There are 18 residues in the CDR3. In germline, CDR1 is LGHNA, CDR2 YNFKEQ.

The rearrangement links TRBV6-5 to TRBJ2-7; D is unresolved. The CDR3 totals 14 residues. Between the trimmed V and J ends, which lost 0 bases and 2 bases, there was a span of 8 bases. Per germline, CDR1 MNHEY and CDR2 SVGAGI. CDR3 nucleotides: TGTGCCAGCAGTTACTCGGCAGAACCCTACGAGCAGTACTTC. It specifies CASSYSAEPYEQYF.